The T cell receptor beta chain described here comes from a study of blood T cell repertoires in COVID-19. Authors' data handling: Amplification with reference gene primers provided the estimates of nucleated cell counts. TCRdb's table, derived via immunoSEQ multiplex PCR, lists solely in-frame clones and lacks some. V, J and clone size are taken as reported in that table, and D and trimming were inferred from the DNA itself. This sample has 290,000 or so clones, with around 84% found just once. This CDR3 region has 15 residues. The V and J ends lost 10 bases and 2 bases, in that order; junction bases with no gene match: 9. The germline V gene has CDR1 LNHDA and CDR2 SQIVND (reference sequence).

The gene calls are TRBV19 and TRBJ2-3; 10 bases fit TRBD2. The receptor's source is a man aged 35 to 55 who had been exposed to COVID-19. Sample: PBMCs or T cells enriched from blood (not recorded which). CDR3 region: CATFKREGATDTQYF. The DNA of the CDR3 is TGTGCCACATTTAAGCGGGAGGGGGCCACAGATACGCAGTATTTT.